Each of the 30 T cell receptor beta chains below was sequenced from the same sample in a study of cytomegalovirus exposure and HLA in healthy donors. PCR involved 60 Vbeta and 13 Jbeta primers. Method: immunoSEQ multiplex PCR; TCRdb's copy keeps in-frame clones and lacks some. Among 100,000 to 140,000 clones, roughly 73% were seen once, and the ten largest hold roughly 8%. What was sequenced was PBMCs. These receptors all come from a man aged 25-45 years in good health and CMV-seronegative.

The V and J genes are TRBV29-1 and TRBJ1-1; 7 positions agree with TRBD1. Trimming removed 5 bases from V and 1 base from J; junction bases left unmatched: 1. The CDR3 has 12 amino acids. The germline V gene has CDR1 SQVTM and CDR2 ANQGSEA. The CDR3 nucleotides are TGCAGCGTTAACAGGGGGAACACTGAAGCTTTCTTT. As protein: CSVNRGNTEAFF.

The V call is TRBV21-1, the J call TRBJ1-1; the table's D call TRBD1 went unverified against the DNA. TRBV21-1 is tagged as a pseudogene. The length of the CDR3 is 15 residues. The CDR3 loop reads CASSKPSRGLTEAFF. For the CDR3, the DNA is TGTGCCAGCAGCAAACCCTCCAGGGGGCTCACTGAAGCTTTCTTT.

This sequence joins TRBV30 and TRBJ1-4, with a weak D call TRBD1 (6 bases). The germline CDR1 and CDR2 sequences are GTSNPN and SVGIG (reference sequence). The CDR3 extends over 16 amino acids. V lost 1 base, J lost 5 bases, and 17 bases lay in between. The CDR3 DNA sequence: TGTGCCTGGAGTGCTCTCCGGGACACCGGGAATGAAAAACTGTTTTTT. Its translation: CAWSALRDTGNEKLFF. The variable domain in full, completed from reference TRBV30 and TRBJ1-4, reads SQTIHQWPATLVQPVGSPLSLECTVEGTSNPNLYWYRQAAGRGLQLLFYSVGIGQISSEVPQNLSASRPQDRQFILSSKKLLLSDSGFYLCAWSALRDTGNEKLFFGSGTQLSVL.

The chain links TRBV16 to TRBJ1-2; D may be TRBD1 (6 bases). The CDR3 extends over 16 amino acids. V lost 0 bases and J 2 bases, leaving 13 bases between the germline ends. Germline-derived CDR1 and CDR2 are KGHSY and FQNENV. CDR3 residues: CASSQSGAGQNYGYTF. The CDR3 DNA reads as TGTGCCAGCAGCCAATCGGGGGCAGGTCAGAACTATGGCTACACCTTC. The whole variable domain, filled in from reference TRBV16 and TRBJ1-2, reads GEEVAQTPKHLVRGEGQKAKLYCAPIKGHSYVFWYQQVLKNEFKFLISFQNENVFDETGMPKERFSAKCLPNSPCSLEIQATKLEDSAVYFCASSQSGAGQNYGYTFGSGTRLTVV.

This clone was observed a handful of times. The genes are TRBV11-2 and TRBJ2-1; 7 nucleotides line up with TRBD2. Trimming cost V 1 base and J 1 base; bases outside gene matches: 7. Germline assignment: CDR1 SGHAT and CDR2 FQNNGV. This CDR3 is 17 amino acids long. The CDR3 here is CASSLVGSGRSYNEQFF. The CDR3 nucleotides read TGTGCCAGCAGCTTAGTTGGTAGCGGGCGTTCCTACAATGAGCAGTTCTTC.

The chain recombines TRBV7-9 with TRBJ2-3; maybe TRBD2 (6 bases). This CDR3 is built from 15 residues. V dropped 7 bases and J dropped 3 bases, with 17 bases sitting between them. Germline-derived CDR1 and CDR2 are SEHNR and FQNEAQ (reference sequence). CDR3 bases: TGTGCCAGCACCCTCGGACTACCCGGAACAGATACGCAGTATTTT. Protein product: CASTLGLPGTDTQYF. The full variable domain, with the rest looked up from reference TRBV7-9 and TRBJ2-3, is DTGVSQNPRHKITKRGQNVTFRCDPISEHNRLYWYRQTLGQGPEFLTYFQNEAQLEKSRLLSDRFSAERPKGSFSTLEIQRTEQGDSAMYLCASTLGLPGTDTQYFGPGTRLTVL.

CDR3 nucleotides: TGTGCCAGCAGTTACTCATCCAGCGTCCACTACGAGCAGTACTTC. Its translation: CASSYSSSVHYEQYF. This chain uses TRBV6-5 with TRBJ2-7; D is uncertain. In germline, CDR1 is MNHEY, CDR2 SVGAGI. Trimming shortened V by 0 bases and J by 3 bases, and 12 bases separated the two germline ends. The CDR3 contains 15 residues.

This rearrangement joins TRBV7-2 to TRBJ1-2; 7 nucleotides align to TRBD1. Germline assignment: CDR1 SGHTA and CDR2 FQGNSA. CDR3 size: 13 residues. The ends lost 0 bases at V and 7 bases at J; junction bases unmatched: 2. CDR3 protein: CASSLAQGSGYTF. CDR3 coding DNA: TGTGCCAGCAGCTTAGCACAGGGGAGTGGCTACACCTTC.

The chain has TRBV6-6 and TRBJ2-2; D remains unclear. The CDR3 has 12 residues. V shed 8 bases and J shed 8 bases, with 12 bases lying between them. CDR1 and CDR2 from the germline V gene are MNHNY and SVGAGI (reference sequence). The CDR3 sequence: CASSPTGGELFF. The CDR3 region has the DNA TGTGCCAGCTCCCCTACCGGGGGGGAGCTGTTTTTT.

The rearrangement links TRBV7-2 to TRBJ2-1, with D possibly TRBD1 on 6 matching bases. The CDR3 consists of 16 residues. The V gene's germline CDR1 is SGHTA and CDR2 FQGNSA. Trimming left V 5 bases short and J 0 bases short, with 14 bases between. Here the CDR3 reads CASSQEDSFSYNEQFF. DNA for the CDR3: TGTGCCAGCAGCCAAGAGGACAGTTTCTCCTACAATGAGCAGTTCTTC.

The CDR3 nucleotides are TGTGCCATCAGTGAGTCTTGGGGGGACAATGAGCAGTTCTTC. It yields the protein CAISESWGDNEQFF. V gene TRBV10-3 combines with J gene TRBJ2-1; perhaps TRBD2 as D (6 bases). The length of the CDR3 is 14 residues. CDR1 is ENHRY and CDR2 is SYGVKD in the germline V gene. Trimming took off 0 bases at V and 5 bases at J, with 8 bases between the two ends.

The J gene is TRBJ2-7, the V gene TRBV28; tentatively, D is TRBD1 (5 bases). The V gene lost 2 bases and the J gene lost 7 bases, with 12 bases spanning the gap. The CDR3 is made up of 13 amino acids. Looked up from germline, CDR1 is MDHEN and CDR2 is SYDVKM. CDR3 loop: CASSLDSYREQYF. The CDR3 coding sequence is TGTGCCAGCAGTTTAGACTCCTACAGGGAGCAGTACTTC.

This clone was recorded once. The rearrangement links TRBV29-1 to TRBJ2-1; 7 bases agree with TRBD2. CDR1 SQVTM and CDR2 ANQGSEA come from the germline V gene. V was pared by 7 bases and J by 3 bases, with 9 bases of the junction left unmatched. There are 14 residues in the CDR3. CDR3 sequence (DNA): TGCAGCGGGACGAAAGCGGGATTCTACAATGAGCAGTTCTTC. Amino acid sequence: CSGTKAGFYNEQFF.

The chain carries TRBV19 and TRBJ1-2; 8 bases match TRBD1. The CDR3 is 16 amino acids. After removal of 7 bases from V and 7 bases from J, the junction contained 17 bases not matched to a gene. Germline V gene sequence: CDR1 LNHDA, CDR2 SQIVND (reference sequence). CDR3 sequence (DNA): TGTGCCAGTACCCTTCAGACAGGGGTTGGTGTGTCTGGCTACACCTTC. Translating gives CASTLQTGVGVSGYTF. Full variable domain (outside the CDR3, taken from reference TRBV19 and TRBJ1-2): DGGITQSPKYLFRKEGQNVTLSCEQNLNHDAMYWYRQDPGQGLRLIYYSQIVNDFQKGDIAEGYSVSREKKESFPLTVTSAQKNPTAFYLCASTLQTGVGVSGYTFGSGTRLTVV.

The chain uses TRBV5-8 and TRBJ2-4; 9 bases line up with TRBD1. CDR3 length: 17 amino acids. Germline V gene data show CDR1 as SGHTS and CDR2 as YDEGEE. The V gene end was trimmed by 4 bases and the J gene end by 1 base; junction bases not matched to a gene: 9. The CDR3 is CASSRMGTGLAKNIQYF. CDR3 nucleotide sequence: TGTGCCAGCAGCAGGATGGGGACAGGGCTGGCCAAAAACATTCAGTACTTC.

V and J are TRBV5-4 and TRBJ1-1; 8 bases line up with TRBD1. Per the germline V gene, CDR1 is SGHNT and CDR2 is YYREEE (reference sequence). The CDR3 spans 14 residues. Trimming at V came to 6 bases and at J to 3 bases, leaving 7 bases not matched to a gene. The CDR3 coding sequence is TGTGCCAGCACCGGCCAGGGGGCGTACACTGAAGCTTTCTTT. Translated, it gives CASTGQGAYTEAFF.

This chain uses TRBV6-1 with TRBJ1-3; TRBD1 agrees at 10 bases. With 0 bases clipped from V and 3 bases from J, the junction kept 5 bases outside the gene matches. The CDR3 totals 17 residues. In germline, CDR1 is MNHNS, CDR2 SASEGT. The CDR3 nucleotides read TGTGCCAGCAGTGAAGCGCGGGGGACAGGGGATGGAAACACCATATATTTT. Translation gives CASSEARGTGDGNTIYF.

V and J are TRBV2 and TRBJ2-1; TRBD2 agrees at 9 bases. The germline CDR1 and CDR2 sequences are SNHLY and FYNNEI. Unmatched junction bases numbered 7, after V lost 5 bases and J lost 2 bases. This CDR3 comprises 16 residues. The CDR3 nucleotides are TGTGCCAGCAGTCCAGTAGCGGGAGAGGCCTACAATGAGCAGTTCTTC. Its translation: CASSPVAGEAYNEQFF.

The chain is built from TRBV28 and TRBJ2-7; 12 bases agree with TRBD2. CDR1 MDHEN and CDR2 SYDVKM come from the germline V gene. Trimming removed 3 bases from V and 5 bases from J; junction bases left unmatched: 5. CDR3 length equals 15 residues. The CDR3 spells CASSFLAGGSDEQYF. DNA for the CDR3: TGTGCCAGCAGTTTTCTAGCGGGGGGGTCGGACGAGCAGTACTTC.

In its sample, this clone was seen a few times. The rearrangement links TRBV10-2 to TRBJ2-2; 11 bases map to TRBD2. Germline V gives CDR1 WSHSY, CDR2 SAAADI. V dropped 7 bases and J dropped 4; count of bases not matched to a gene: 5. CDR3 length equals 15 residues. The CDR3 bases are TGCGCCAGCAATAGCGGGGGGGTGGTCACCGGGGAGCTGTTTTTT. Translated: CASNSGGVVTGELFF.

This chain connects TRBV6-1 to TRBJ2-1; TRBD2 might be the D (7 bases). With 1 base removed from V and 13 bases from J, the gap between germline ends came to 17 bases. The CDR3 is 14 residues long. Germline CDR1 reads MNHNS; CDR2 reads SASEGT. CDR3: CASSEDRGGAGQFF. CDR3 in DNA: TGTGCCAGCAGTGAAGATCGTGGGGGGGCGGGCCAGTTCTTC.

This chain uses TRBV5-4 with TRBJ2-7; perhaps TRBD2 as D (6 bases). Trimming stripped 4 bases from V and 2 bases from J, with 10 bases between. The length of the CDR3 is 13 residues. The germline CDR1 and CDR2 sequences are SGHNT and YYREEE (reference sequence). As DNA, the CDR3 is TGTGCCAGCAGCGGGGGACTGACCTACGAGCAGTACTTC. Translated: CASSGGLTYEQYF.

The rearrangement joins TRBV28 to TRBJ2-7, with 8 bases identical to TRBD2. Germline lookup yields CDR1 MDHEN and CDR2 SYDVKM. This CDR3 comprises 15 residues. V gave up 10 bases and J gave up 3 bases; unmatched junction bases: 14. CDR3 nucleotides: TGTGCCACCTCCCGGGGGGGCTCACTCCACTACGAGCAGTACTTC. Translation: CATSRGGSLHYEQYF.

The V call is TRBV6-1, the J call TRBJ1-1; D unresolved. The CDR3 covers 14 residues. Germline V gene lookup returns CDR1 MNHNS and CDR2 SASEGT. Trimming shortened V by 8 bases and J by 2 bases, and 15 bases separated the two germline ends. The CDR3 bases are TGTGCCAGCGTATTTCCGGGAGCTAACACTGAAGCTTTCTTT. Translating gives CASVFPGANTEAFF.

There are a few counts of this clone. The CDR3 DNA is TGTGCCAGCAGCCCGGGGATGGGTTACGGCTCCTACAATGAGCAGTTCTTC. Translated, it gives CASSPGMGYGSYNEQFF. This sequence joins TRBV11-3 and TRBJ2-1; D might be TRBD2 (5 bases). The V gene lost 5 bases and the J gene lost 0 bases, with 17 bases spanning the gap. The CDR3 is 17 residues long. Germline-derived CDR1 and CDR2 are SGHNT and YENEEA.

V is TRBV7-2 and J is TRBJ2-1, with 8 bases matching TRBD2. This CDR3 is built from 16 residues. Germline CDR1 SGHTA, CDR2 FQGNSA. V lost 5 bases, J lost 8 bases, and 14 bases stayed unmatched. CDR3 residues: CTSSTPAGGLRYEQFF. CDR3 in DNA: TGTACCAGCAGCACGCCCGCGGGGGGCCTACGCTATGAGCAGTTCTTC.

Written as DNA, the CDR3 is TGTGCCATCACAGGGGGCTTGATCTATGGCTACACCTTC. Residues: CAITGGLIYGYTF. J is TRBJ1-2 and V is TRBV6-6, with 9 bases that match TRBD1. Trimming took 10 bases from V and 4 from J; bases not matched to a gene: 7. Germline CDR1 reads MNHNY; CDR2 reads SVGAGI (reference sequence). The CDR3 consists of 13 residues.

This clone was counted between two and nine times. V usage is TRBV6-1 and J usage is TRBJ1-3, with 8 bases aligning to TRBD1. J was trimmed by 2 bases and V by 5 bases; bases with no gene match: 2. Germline V CDR1 and CDR2: MNHNS, SASEGT. The CDR3 contains 14 residues. CDR3: CASSQGQAGNTIYF. The DNA of the CDR3 is TGTGCCAGCAGTCAGGGACAGGCTGGAAACACCATATATTTT.

V usage is TRBV2 and J usage is TRBJ1-2, with D perhaps matching TRBD1 (5 bases). V lost 4 bases and J 2 bases, leaving 8 bases between the germline ends. Germline assignment: CDR1 SNHLY and CDR2 FYNNEI. The length of the CDR3 is 13 residues. CDR3 region: CASSVAGNYGYTF. The CDR3 DNA sequence: TGTGCCAGCAGTGTCGCAGGGAACTATGGCTACACCTTC.

The chain has TRBV10-3 and TRBJ1-1; D gene uncertain. V lost 0 bases, J lost 5 bases, and 4 bases lay in between. This CDR3 spans 12 amino acids. Germline V CDR1 and CDR2: ENHRY, SYGVKD. The DNA for the CDR3 is TGTGCCATCAGTGAGTCGAGGACTGAAGCTTTCTTT. Its protein is CAISESRTEAFF.